This TCR beta chain was profiled in a study of T cell responses to AZD1222 COVID-19 vaccine. Germline V gives CDR1 SGHTS, CDR2 YDEGEE. V shed 9 bases and J 1 base; nucleotides not matched to a gene: 4. This CDR3 is 12 amino acids long. Some clones are missing from TCRdb's copy, which holds only in-frame ones; the method was immunoSEQ multiplex PCR. The sample includes fewer than 150,000 clones, roughly 90% of them seen just once. The clonotype originates from an adult who received the AZD1222 COVID-19 vaccine. This chain links TRBV5-8 with TRBJ2-7, with TRBD2 identical over 7 bases. Sample: peripheral blood, taken 28 days after the second AZD1222 dose. Written as DNA, the CDR3 is TGTGCCACCGGACTAGGGTCCTACGAGCAGTACTTC. It translates to CATGLGSYEQYF.